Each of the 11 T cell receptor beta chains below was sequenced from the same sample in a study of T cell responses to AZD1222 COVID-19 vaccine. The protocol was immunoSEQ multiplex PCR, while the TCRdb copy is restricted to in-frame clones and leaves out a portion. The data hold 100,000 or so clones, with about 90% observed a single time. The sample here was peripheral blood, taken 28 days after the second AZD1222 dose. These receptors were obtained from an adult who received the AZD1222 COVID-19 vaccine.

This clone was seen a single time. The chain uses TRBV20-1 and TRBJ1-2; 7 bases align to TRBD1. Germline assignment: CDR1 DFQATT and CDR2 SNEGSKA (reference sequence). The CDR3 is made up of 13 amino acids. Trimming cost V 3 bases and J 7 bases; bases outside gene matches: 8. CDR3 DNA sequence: TGCAGTGCTAGTACTACAGGGGTCGCTGGCTACACCTTC. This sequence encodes CSASTTGVAGYTF.

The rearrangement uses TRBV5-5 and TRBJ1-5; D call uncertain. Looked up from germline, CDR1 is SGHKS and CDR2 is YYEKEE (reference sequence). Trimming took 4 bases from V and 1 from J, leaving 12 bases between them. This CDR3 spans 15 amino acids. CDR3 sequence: CASSPTGLSNQPQHF. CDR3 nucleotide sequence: TGTGCCAGCAGCCCCACCGGGTTGAGCAATCAGCCCCAGCATTTT.

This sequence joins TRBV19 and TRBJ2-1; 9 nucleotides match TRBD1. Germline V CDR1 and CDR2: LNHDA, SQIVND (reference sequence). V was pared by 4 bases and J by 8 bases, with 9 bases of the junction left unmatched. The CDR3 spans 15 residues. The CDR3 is CASSTRTGVADEQFF. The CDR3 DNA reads TGTGCCAGTAGTACACGGACAGGGGTGGCCGATGAGCAGTTCTTC.

CDR3 sequence reads: CASSDSPRGTIYF. Here the CDR3 DNA reads TGTGCCAGCAGTGACAGCCCGAGGGGCACCATATATTTT. The V and J genes are TRBV2 and TRBJ1-3; TRBD1 is a possible D gene (5 bases). The length of the CDR3 is 13 residues. Trimming left V 3 bases short and J 9 bases short, with 12 bases between. Per the germline V gene, CDR1 is SNHLY and CDR2 is FYNNEI.

This CDR3 is CATSESGSGELFF. Written as DNA, the CDR3 is TGTGCCACCAGTGAATCAGGATCCGGGGAGCTGTTTTTT. V is TRBV24-1 and J is TRBJ2-2, with D unresolved. The CDR3 totals 13 residues. The germline V gene encodes CDR1 KGHDR and CDR2 SFDVKD. Trimming cost V 4 bases and J 6 bases, with 8 bases left between them.

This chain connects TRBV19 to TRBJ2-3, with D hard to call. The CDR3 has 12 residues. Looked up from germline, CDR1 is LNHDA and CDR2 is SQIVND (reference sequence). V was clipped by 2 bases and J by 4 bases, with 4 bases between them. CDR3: CASSISADTQYF. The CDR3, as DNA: TGTGCCAGTAGTATATCCGCAGATACGCAGTATTTT.

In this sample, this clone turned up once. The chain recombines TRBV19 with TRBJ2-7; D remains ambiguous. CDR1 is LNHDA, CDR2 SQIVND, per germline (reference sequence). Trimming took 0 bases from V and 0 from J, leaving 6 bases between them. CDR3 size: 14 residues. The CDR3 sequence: CASSIERNSYEQYF. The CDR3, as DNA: TGTGCCAGTAGTATAGAAAGGAACTCCTACGAGCAGTACTTC.

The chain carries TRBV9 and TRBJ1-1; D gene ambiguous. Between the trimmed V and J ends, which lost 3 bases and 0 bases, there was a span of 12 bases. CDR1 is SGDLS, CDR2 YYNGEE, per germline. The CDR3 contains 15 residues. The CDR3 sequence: CASSAQMRLNTEAFF. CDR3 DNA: TGTGCCAGCAGCGCCCAGATGCGCCTGAACACTGAAGCTTTCTTT.

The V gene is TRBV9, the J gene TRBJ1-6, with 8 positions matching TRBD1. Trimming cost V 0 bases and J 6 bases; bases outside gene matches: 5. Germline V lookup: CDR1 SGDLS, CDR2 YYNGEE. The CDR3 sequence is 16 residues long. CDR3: CASSVEETGVNSPLHF. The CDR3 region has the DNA TGTGCCAGCAGCGTAGAGGAGACAGGGGTTAATTCACCCCTCCACTTT.

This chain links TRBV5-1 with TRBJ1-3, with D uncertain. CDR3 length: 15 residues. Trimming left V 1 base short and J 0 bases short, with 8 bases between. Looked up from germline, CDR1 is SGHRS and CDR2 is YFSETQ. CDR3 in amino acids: CASSLWGDSGNTIYF. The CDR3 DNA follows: TGCGCCAGCAGCTTGTGGGGAGACTCTGGAAACACCATATATTTT.

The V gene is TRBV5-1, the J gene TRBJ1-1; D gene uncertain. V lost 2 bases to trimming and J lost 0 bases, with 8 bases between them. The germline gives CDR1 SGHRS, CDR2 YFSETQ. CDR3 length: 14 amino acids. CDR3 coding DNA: TGCGCCAGCAGCTTATCAGGCATGAACACTGAAGCTTTCTTT. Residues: CASSLSGMNTEAFF.